These 20 T cell receptor beta chains share one sample of origin, sequenced in a study of blood T cell repertoires in COVID-19. Clones were read by immunoSEQ multiplex PCR, and TCRdb kept only the in-frame ones, dropping some. This table has under 150,000 clones, approximately 77% appearing once. The sample was peripheral blood. The receptors here all came from a man older than 75 with acute or convalescent COVID-19.

The rearrangement uses TRBV20-1 and TRBJ2-1, with D perhaps TRBD1 (6 bases). V was clipped by 3 bases and J by 4 bases, with 13 bases between them. CDR3 size: 14 residues. CDR1 and CDR2 (germline): DFQATT, SNEGSKA (reference sequence). CDR3 coding DNA: TGCAGTGCTAGTCCGACGGGACATTACAATGAGCAGTTCTTC. It translates to CSASPTGHYNEQFF.

The gene calls are TRBV6-2 or TRBV6-3 and TRBJ2-7, with D unclear. Trimming took off 5 bases at V and 0 bases at J, with 8 bases between the two ends. The germline CDR1 and CDR2 sequences are MNHEY and SVGEGT. The CDR3 length is 13 residues. The CDR3 reads CASSPPNSYEQYF. As DNA, the CDR3 is TGTGCCAGCAGTCCCCCCAACTCCTACGAGCAGTACTTC.

This chain links TRBV7-9 with TRBJ2-3; 9 bases map to TRBD2. The V and J ends lost 0 bases and 2 bases, in that order; junction bases with no gene match: 6. The CDR3 sequence is 17 residues long. Germline V gives CDR1 SEHNR, CDR2 FQNEAQ (reference sequence). The CDR3 coding sequence is TGTGCCAGCAGCTTAGCCCGGCCTAGCGGGGTCACAGATACGCAGTATTTT. It is translated as CASSLARPSGVTDTQYF. The whole variable domain, remainder taken from reference TRBV7-9 and TRBJ2-3, is DTGVSQNPRHKITKRGQNVTFRCDPISEHNRLYWYRQTLGQGPEFLTYFQNEAQLEKSRLLSDRFSAERPKGSFSTLEIQRTEQGDSAMYLCASSLARPSGVTDTQYFGPGTRLTVL.

This clone was seen a few times. The V call is TRBV18, the J call TRBJ1-5; the match to TRBD1 covers 7 bases. Looked up from germline, CDR1 is KGHSH and CDR2 is LQKENI. J lost 3 bases, V lost 4 bases, and 6 bases had no gene match. The CDR3 runs to 15 residues. CDR3 DNA sequence: TGTGCCAGCTCACAAACAGGGGTACCCAATCAGCCCCAGCATTTT. It encodes CASSQTGVPNQPQHF.

The chain is built from TRBV9 and TRBJ2-3; 7 bases map to TRBD2. Trimming at V came to 2 bases and at J to 2 bases, leaving 17 bases not matched to a gene. Germline-derived CDR1 and CDR2 are SGDLS and YYNGEE. The CDR3 is 19 residues long. The CDR3, as DNA: TGTGCCAGCAGCGTGGACCTCCCGGGTCTAGCGGAGTTCACAGATACGCAGTATTTT. This sequence encodes CASSVDLPGLAEFTDTQYF. The complete variable domain, with remaining parts taken from reference TRBV9 and TRBJ2-3, reads DSGVTQTPKHLITATGQRVTLRCSPRSGDLSVYWYQQSLDQGLQFLIQYYNGEERAKGNILERFSAQQFPDLHSELNLSSLELGDSALYFCASSVDLPGLAEFTDTQYFGPGTRLTVL.

The chain joins TRBV11-2 to TRBJ2-2; D unclear. V dropped 3 bases and J dropped 4 bases, with 6 bases sitting between them. This CDR3 is 13 amino acids long. Germline CDR1 SGHAT, CDR2 FQNNGV. In nucleotides, the CDR3 is TGTGCCAGCAGCTTCCTTCTCACCGGGGAGCTGTTTTTT. Protein: CASSFLLTGELFF.

This chain connects TRBV3-1 (or the pseudogene TRBV3-2) to TRBJ2-1, with no clear D. The ends were cut back, 0 bases at V and 2 bases at J, with 8 bases in the middle. The V gene's germline CDR1 is LGHDT and CDR2 YNNKEL (reference sequence). The CDR3 totals 15 residues. The CDR3 DNA follows: TGTGCCAGCAGCCAAGAGGGCCGAGCCTACAATGAGCAGTTCTTC. It codes for CASSQEGRAYNEQFF.

The chain has TRBV9 and TRBJ1-1; 11 bases are shared with TRBD1. V lost 4 bases and J lost 5; bases outside the gene matches: 4. Germline-derived CDR1 and CDR2 are SGDLS and YYNGEE. The CDR3 consists of 14 residues. CDR3 in DNA: TGTGCCAGCAGCTCAGGACAGGGGGCAACTGAAGCTTTCTTT. This encodes CASSSGQGATEAFF.

The V and J genes are TRBV18 and TRBJ2-7; TRBD1 is a possible D gene (6 bases). Germline CDR1 reads KGHSH; CDR2 reads LQKENI. Trimming cost V 3 bases and J 2 bases, with 17 bases left between them. The CDR3 spans 16 residues. In nucleotides, the CDR3 is TGTGCCAGCTCACCGGTCGAATGGGGGCTGACCTACGAGCAGTACTTC. It yields the protein CASSPVEWGLTYEQYF.

The DNA for the CDR3 is TGTGCCAGCAGCCCGCCTGGGAGGGGTTGGTTTCGCGAGCAGTACTTC. Amino acid sequence: CASSPPGRGWFREQYF. The rearrangement links TRBV7-9 to TRBJ2-7; 7 nucleotides line up with TRBD2. The CDR3 contains 16 residues. Looked up from germline, CDR1 is SEHNR and CDR2 is FQNEAQ (reference sequence). Unmatched junction bases numbered 16, after V lost 5 bases and J lost 6 bases.

The CDR3 DNA follows: TGTGCCAGCAGGCGGGGATACAATGAGCAGTTCTTC. Its translation: CASRRGYNEQFF. V and J are TRBV27 and TRBJ2-1, with D possibly being TRBD2 (6 bases). Germline V CDR1 and CDR2: MNHEY, SMNVEV (reference sequence). The V end lost 6 bases, the J end lost 4 bases, and 7 bases lay between the germline ends. The CDR3 extends over 12 amino acids.

The chain is built from TRBV5-1 and TRBJ2-7, with 15 bases that match TRBD2. Germline V lookup: CDR1 SGHRS, CDR2 YFSETQ. V lost 3 bases to trimming and J lost 3 bases; unmatched junction nucleotides: 7. CDR3 length: 17 residues. The CDR3 bases are TGCGCCAGCAGCTCTCAAAGGACTAGCGGGGGGGTCTACGAGCAGTACTTC. As protein: CASSSQRTSGGVYEQYF.

The V and J genes are TRBV7-6 and TRBJ2-2, with 9 bases identical to TRBD1. Germline values: CDR1 SGHVS, CDR2 FNYEAQ. V trimming: 5 bases; J trimming: 6 bases; junction bases outside the gene matches: 7. The CDR3 length is 15 residues. CDR3 amino acids: CASSVRTGDSGELFF. The CDR3 DNA follows: TGTGCCAGCAGCGTCCGGACAGGGGATTCCGGGGAGCTGTTTTTT. The full variable domain, with the rest looked up from reference TRBV7-6 and TRBJ2-2, is GAGVSQSPRYKVTKRGQDVALRCDPISGHVSLYWYRQALGQGPEFLTYFNYEAQQDKSGLPNDRFSAERPEGSISTLTIQRTEQRDSAMYRCASSVRTGDSGELFFGEGSRLTVL.

V is TRBV18 and J is TRBJ1-5, with D unclear. The CDR3 has 15 residues. The germline CDR1 and CDR2 sequences are KGHSH and LQKENI. Trimming took 2 bases from V and 0 from J, leaving 8 bases between them. The CDR3 loop reads CASSPGGYSNQPQHF. The CDR3 DNA reads TGTGCCAGCTCACCAGGCGGATATAGCAATCAGCCCCAGCATTTT.

This clone was detected only a few times. The chain uses TRBV5-1 and TRBJ2-7; 8 bases are shared with TRBD1. V shed 0 bases, J shed 6 bases, and the junction held 8 bases outside the gene matches. The CDR3 sequence is 15 residues long. The germline V gene encodes CDR1 SGHRS and CDR2 YFSETQ. The CDR3 nucleotides are TGCGCCAGCAGCTTGGGCGGGACAGGTATTGGCGAGCAGTACTTC. As protein: CASSLGGTGIGEQYF.

V and J are TRBV7-9 and TRBJ2-7; TRBD1 matches 8 bases. CDR3 size: 16 residues. Germline CDR1 reads SEHNR; CDR2 reads FQNEAQ (reference sequence). Losses at the gene ends were 3 bases for V and 0 bases for J; bases not matched to a gene: 7. The CDR3 protein is CASSFPRGRSSYEQYF. CDR3 coding DNA: TGTGCCAGCAGCTTCCCCAGGGGGCGAAGCTCCTACGAGCAGTACTTC.

This chain connects TRBV6-5 to TRBJ2-2, with 9 bases identical to TRBD2. The V gene end was trimmed by 5 bases and the J gene end by 5 bases; junction bases not matched to a gene: 6. Germline loops: CDR1 MNHEY, CDR2 SVGAGI. The CDR3 is made up of 15 amino acids. The CDR3 nucleotides read TGTGCCAGCAGTAACGGACTAGCGCGGACCGGGGAGCTGTTTTTT. Protein: CASSNGLARTGELFF.

This chain links TRBV19 with TRBJ2-6, with TRBD1 matching 7 bases. Per germline, CDR1 LNHDA and CDR2 SQIVND (reference sequence). This CDR3 spans 13 amino acids. The trim removed 8 bases at V and 4 bases at J, leaving 2 bases unmatched. CDR3 residues: CASQGVGANVLTF. The CDR3 bases are TGTGCCAGTCAGGGGGTCGGGGCCAACGTCCTGACTTTC.

The gene calls are TRBV3-1 (or the pseudogene TRBV3-2) and TRBJ1-4, with D possibly being TRBD1 (5 bases). The germline gives CDR1 LGHDT, CDR2 YNNKEL (reference sequence). This CDR3 has 14 amino acids. The germline V and J ends were trimmed by 5 bases and 2 bases, with 9 bases remaining between them. The CDR3 region has the DNA TGTGCCAGCAGCGCAGGGTTGACTAATGAAAAACTGTTTTTT. It codes for CASSAGLTNEKLFF.

Only a few counts were recorded for this clone. This chain links TRBV6-1 with TRBJ1-6; weak D call: TRBD1 (6 bases). Germline CDR1 and CDR2: MNHNS and SASEGT. With 0 bases removed from V and 9 bases from J, the gap between germline ends came to 15 bases. This CDR3 is built from 16 residues. CDR3 sequence: CASSEALGGATSPLHF. CDR3 sequence (DNA): TGTGCCAGCAGTGAAGCGCTAGGGGGGGCTACTTCACCCCTCCACTTT.